This T cell receptor beta chain was sequenced for a study of T cells in Graves' hyperthyroidism and ophthalmopathy. Findings of the study overall: The model made its ophthalmopathy prediction, and onset followed a median approximately 6 months later.

This clonotype was counted only a few times. Its cognate antigen is unknown. Using RNA transcripts as the source, TCR beta CDR3 regions were amplified. During a first-round RT-PCR of the TCR CDR3, the HTBI primer set was used. A single record per CDR3 protein comes from TCRdb applying MiXCR to the multiplex PCR reads. Of about 640,000 distinct CDR3 sequences in the sample, around 21% were seen once. Deletions cut 1 base from V and 9 bases from J, with 11 bases between. CDR1 SGHDT and CDR2 YYEEEE come from the germline V gene. This CDR3 contains 14 residues. This clonotype was obtained from a young man with Graves' ophthalmopathy. Sequenced input: blood. V and J are TRBV5-6 and TRBJ1-6; the D is unclear. For the CDR3, the DNA is TGTGCCAGCAGCTTGCCCCGGGAGAGTTCACCCCTCCACTTT. The encoded protein is CASSLPRESSPLHF.